This T cell receptor beta chain emerged from a study of naive and memory T cell subsets. The CDR3 runs 14 residues. Trimming left V 6 bases short and J 4 bases short, with 12 bases between. Germline lookup yields CDR1 MNHNY and CDR2 SVGAGI (reference sequence). In the case of this clonotype: Its antigen is still unknown.

An equimolar mix of two oligonucleotides served as the beta constant-region primer for TRBC1 and TRBC2. Nested alpha and beta constant-region primers with the SP2 primer drove four PCR rounds on ligated cDNA. In TCRdb, the UMI-ligation and nested PCR reads were re-called with MiXCR into one record per CDR3 protein. The sample has 140,000 to 150,000 distinct CDR3 sequences, about 20% seen once. Study results and caveats: A few larger clonotypes appeared in naive repertoires, especially CD8, possibly memory cells re-expressing CD45RA. Over 95% of naive TCR sequences appeared only once after error correction, unlike memory subsets.

Sample: naive CD4+ T cells from blood. This chain connects TRBV6-6 to TRBJ2-2; D is uncertain. The sequence derives from a human donor in good health. The DNA of the CDR3 is TGTGCCAGCAGACCCCGAGAGAGCACCGGGGAGCTGTTTTTT. This translates into CASRPRESTGELFF.